A selection of T cell receptor beta chains follows, all from one sample in a study of early T cells in non-severe SARS-CoV-2 infection. TCRdb re-called the 5' RACE reads with MiXCR, one entry per CDR3 protein. The repertoire holds about 110,000 distinct CDR3 sequences, with 9.5% to 13% as singletons. Specimen: whole blood. The source of these receptors is an adult who was a healthcare worker with PCR-confirmed SARS-CoV-2 infection or an uninfected control (not recorded which). CDR3s include the opening cysteine and the closing phenylalanine or tryptophan. The order of the fields is D gene, clone size, V gene, J gene, CDR3 protein, CDR3 DNA. D genes are given only for firm matches. Some rows have no size entry. The others give once, few or many, or a class for an expanded clone.

TRBD2	many	TRBV14	TRBJ2-7	CASSKYLAGVSSEQYF	TGTGCCAGCAGCAAGTATCTAGCGGGAGTCAGCAGCGAGCAGTACTTC
NA	NA	TRBV19	TRBJ1-5	CASSLILSNQPQHF	TGTGCCAGTAGCCTCATCCTTAGCAATCAGCCCCAGCATTTT
TRBD1	few	TRBV12-3/TRBV12-4	TRBJ1-5	CASSASDRGPDQPQHF	TGTGCCAGCAGCGCAAGCGACAGGGGTCCCGATCAGCCCCAGCATTTT
NA	NA	TRBV7-9	TRBJ1-2	CASSRTAGNPYGYTF	TGTGCCAGCAGCCGCACGGCAGGGAATCCCTATGGCTACACCTTC
TRBD2	many	TRBV7-2	TRBJ2-7	CASSRGTSGPYEQYF	TGTGCCAGTTCGAGAGGGACTAGCGGTCCCTACGAGCAGTACTTC
TRBD2	NA	TRBV4-1	TRBJ2-7	CASSQMGGVPYEQYF	TGCGCCAGCAGCCAAATGGGGGGGGTGCCCTACGAGCAGTACTTC
NA	few	TRBV19	TRBJ2-2	CASSPYSNTGELFF	TGTGCCAGTAGTCCCTATTCGAACACCGGGGAGCTGTTTTTT
NA	many	TRBV2	TRBJ1-1	CATKGRSFTEAFF	TGTGCCACCAAGGGCCGGTCGTTCACTGAAGCTTTCTTT
NA	many	TRBV30	TRBJ1-2	CAWSRTRDAGGANYGYTF	TGTGCCTGGAGCAGGACGCGGGACGCCGGGGGAGCTAACTATGGCTACACCTTC
NA	few	TRBV12-3/TRBV12-4	TRBJ2-1	CASSFYSGANEQFF	TGTGCCAGCAGTTTTTATTCAGGGGCCAATGAGCAGTTCTTC
NA	NA	TRBV24-1	TRBJ2-1	CATSRFGEQFF	TGTGCCACCAGTCGTTTCGGTGAGCAGTTCTTC
NA	NA	TRBV18	TRBJ2-5	CASSPARTGGPETQYF	TGTGCCAGCTCGCCAGCCCGGACAGGAGGGCCAGAGACCCAGTACTTC
TRBD2	NA	TRBV24-1	TRBJ2-3	CATSGPLAGGADTQYF	TGTGCCACCAGTGGTCCTCTAGCGGGAGGAGCAGATACGCAGTATTTT
NA	NA	TRBV9	TRBJ1-2	CASSTLWVVYGYTF	TGTGCCAGCTCCACGCTATGGGTGGTATATGGCTACACCTTC
NA	NA	TRBV11-2	TRBJ2-2	CASSFGKFANTGELFF	TGTGCCAGCAGCTTCGGAAAGTTCGCGAACACCGGGGAGCTGTTTTTT
NA	NA	TRBV7-6	TRBJ2-2	CASSLLGGTGELFF	TGTGCCAGCAGCCTCCTGGGGGGCACCGGGGAGCTGTTTTTT
NA	few	TRBV21-1	TRBJ2-1	CASSPQGREGQNEQFF	TGTGCCAGCAGCCCGCAGGGGCGGGAGGGCCAAAATGAGCAGTTCTTC
NA	NA	TRBV11-2	TRBJ1-2	CASSQDRDFGYTF	TGTGCCAGCAGCCAAGACAGAGACTTTGGCTACACCTTC
NA	NA	TRBV20-1	TRBJ2-7	CSATVAGHEQYF	TGCAGTGCCACCGTCGCGGGTCACGAGCAGTACTTC
NA	many	TRBV28	TRBJ1-2	CASRRTLTYGYTF	TGTGCCAGCAGAAGGACACTAACTTATGGCTACACCTTC